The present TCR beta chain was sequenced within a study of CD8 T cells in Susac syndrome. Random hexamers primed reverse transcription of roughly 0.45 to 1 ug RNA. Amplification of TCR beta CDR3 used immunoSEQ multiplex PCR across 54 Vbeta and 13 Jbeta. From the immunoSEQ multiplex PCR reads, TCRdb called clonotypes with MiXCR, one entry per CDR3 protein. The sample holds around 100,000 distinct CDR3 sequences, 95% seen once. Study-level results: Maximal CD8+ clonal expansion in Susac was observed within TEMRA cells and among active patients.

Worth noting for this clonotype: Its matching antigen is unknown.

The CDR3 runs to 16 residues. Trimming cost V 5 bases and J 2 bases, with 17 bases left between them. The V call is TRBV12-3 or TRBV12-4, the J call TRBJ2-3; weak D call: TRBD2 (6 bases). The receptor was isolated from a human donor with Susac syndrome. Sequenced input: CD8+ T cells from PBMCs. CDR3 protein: CASSISGGLYTDTQYF. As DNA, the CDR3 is TGTGCCAGCAGTATCTCCGGGGGACTCTACACAGATACGCAGTATTTT.